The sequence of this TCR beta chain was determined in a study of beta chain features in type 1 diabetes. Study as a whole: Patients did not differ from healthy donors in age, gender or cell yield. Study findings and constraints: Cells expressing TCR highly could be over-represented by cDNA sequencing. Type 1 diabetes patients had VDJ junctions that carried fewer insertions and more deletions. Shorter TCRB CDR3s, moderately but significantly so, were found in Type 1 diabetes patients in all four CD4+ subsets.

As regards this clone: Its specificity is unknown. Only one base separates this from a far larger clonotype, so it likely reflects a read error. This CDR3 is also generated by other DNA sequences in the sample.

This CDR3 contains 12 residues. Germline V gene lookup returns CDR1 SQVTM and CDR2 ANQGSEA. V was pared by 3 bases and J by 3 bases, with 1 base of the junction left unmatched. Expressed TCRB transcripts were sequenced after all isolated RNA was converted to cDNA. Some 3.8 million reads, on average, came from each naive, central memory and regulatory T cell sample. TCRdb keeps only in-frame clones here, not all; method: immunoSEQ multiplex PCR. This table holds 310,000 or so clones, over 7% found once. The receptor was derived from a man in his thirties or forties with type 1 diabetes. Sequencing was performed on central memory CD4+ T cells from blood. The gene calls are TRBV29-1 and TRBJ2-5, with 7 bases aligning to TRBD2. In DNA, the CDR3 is TGCAGCGTTGACCGGGGGGAAGAGACCCAGTACTTC. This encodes CSVDRGEETQYF. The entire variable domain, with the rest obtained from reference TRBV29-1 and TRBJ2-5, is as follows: SAVISQKPSRDICQRGTSLTIQCQVDSQVTMMFWYRQQPGQSLTLIATANQGSEATYESGFVIDKFPISRPNLTFSTLTVSNMSPEDSSIYLCSVDRGEETQYFGPGTRLLVL.